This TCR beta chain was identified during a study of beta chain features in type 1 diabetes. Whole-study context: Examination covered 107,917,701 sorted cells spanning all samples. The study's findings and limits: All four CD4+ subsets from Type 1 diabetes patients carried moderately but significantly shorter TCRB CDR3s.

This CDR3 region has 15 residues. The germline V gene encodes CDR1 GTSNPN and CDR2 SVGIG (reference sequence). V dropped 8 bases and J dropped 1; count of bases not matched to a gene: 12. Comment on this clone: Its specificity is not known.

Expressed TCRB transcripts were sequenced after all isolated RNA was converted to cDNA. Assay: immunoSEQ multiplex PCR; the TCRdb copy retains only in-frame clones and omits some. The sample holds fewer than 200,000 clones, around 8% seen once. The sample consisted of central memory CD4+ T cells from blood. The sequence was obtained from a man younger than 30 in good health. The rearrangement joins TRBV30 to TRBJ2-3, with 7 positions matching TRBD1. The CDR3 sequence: CAVRGLGGGTDTQYF. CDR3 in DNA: TGTGCCGTAAGGGGTCTAGGGGGCGGCACAGATACGCAGTATTTT.